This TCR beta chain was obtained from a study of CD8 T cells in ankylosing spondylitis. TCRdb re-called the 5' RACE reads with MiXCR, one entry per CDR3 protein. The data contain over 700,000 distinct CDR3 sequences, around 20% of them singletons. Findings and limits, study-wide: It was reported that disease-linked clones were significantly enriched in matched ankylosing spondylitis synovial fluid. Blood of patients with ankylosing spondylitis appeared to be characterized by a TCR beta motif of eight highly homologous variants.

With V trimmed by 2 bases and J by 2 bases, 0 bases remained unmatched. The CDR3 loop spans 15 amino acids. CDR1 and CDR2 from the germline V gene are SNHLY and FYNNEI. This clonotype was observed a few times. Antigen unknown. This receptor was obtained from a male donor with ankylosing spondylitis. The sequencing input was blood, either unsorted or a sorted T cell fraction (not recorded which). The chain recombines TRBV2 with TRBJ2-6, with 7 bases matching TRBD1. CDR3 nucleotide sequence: TGTGCCAGCAGTGAAACAGGGGCTGGGGCCAACGTCCTGACTTTC. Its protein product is CASSETGAGANVLTF.